This T cell receptor (beta chain) was identified in a study of identical twins. Whole-study findings and limits: The more abundant beta clonotypes in cord blood had fewer insertions, and memory repertoires did not show this.

One entry per CDR3 protein results from TCRdb running MiXCR on the 5' RACE reads. Here the sample spans about 890,000 distinct CDR3 sequences, 9% to 15% being singletons. This clonotype has only a few counts. Its specificity is not known. The same sample was also studied in work on yellow fever vaccine responses in identical twins.

Material: PBMCs. The origin of this receptor is a young woman in good health.

The CDR3 sequence is CASSPGRLINTEAFF. The CDR3 DNA is TGTGCCAGCAGCCCCGGGCGACTGATTAACACTGAAGCTTTCTTT. The V gene is TRBV12-3 or TRBV12-4, the J gene TRBJ1-1; no definite D call. This CDR3 spans 15 amino acids. V was shortened by 6 bases and J by 2 bases, with 16 bases between the two germline ends.